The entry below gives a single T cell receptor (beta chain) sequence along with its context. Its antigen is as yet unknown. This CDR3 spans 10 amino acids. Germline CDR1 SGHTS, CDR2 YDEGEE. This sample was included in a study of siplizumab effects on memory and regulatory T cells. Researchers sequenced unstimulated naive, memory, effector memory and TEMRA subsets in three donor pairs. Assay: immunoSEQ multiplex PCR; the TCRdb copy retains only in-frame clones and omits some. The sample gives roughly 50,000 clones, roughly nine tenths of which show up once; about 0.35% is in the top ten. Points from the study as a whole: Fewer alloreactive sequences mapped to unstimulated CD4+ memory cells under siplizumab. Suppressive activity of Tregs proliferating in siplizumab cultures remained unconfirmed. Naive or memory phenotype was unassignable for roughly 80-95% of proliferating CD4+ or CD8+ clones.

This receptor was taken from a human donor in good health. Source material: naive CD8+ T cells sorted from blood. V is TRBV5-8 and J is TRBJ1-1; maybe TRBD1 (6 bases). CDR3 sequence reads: CKGQTIEAFF. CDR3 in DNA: TGTAAGGGACAAACCATTGAAGCTTTCTTT.